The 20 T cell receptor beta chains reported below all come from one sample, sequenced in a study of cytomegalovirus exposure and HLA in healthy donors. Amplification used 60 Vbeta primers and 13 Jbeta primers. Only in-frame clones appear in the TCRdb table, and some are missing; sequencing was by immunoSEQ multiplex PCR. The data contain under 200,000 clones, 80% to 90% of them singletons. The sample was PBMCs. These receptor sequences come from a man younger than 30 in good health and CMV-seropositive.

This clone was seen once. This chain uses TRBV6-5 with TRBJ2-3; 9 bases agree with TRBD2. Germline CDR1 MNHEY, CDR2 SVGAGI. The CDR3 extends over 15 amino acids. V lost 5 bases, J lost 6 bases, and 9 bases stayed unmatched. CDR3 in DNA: TGTGCCAGCAGTCCGACTAGCGGCCGATGGGATACGCAGTATTTT. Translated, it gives CASSPTSGRWDTQYF.

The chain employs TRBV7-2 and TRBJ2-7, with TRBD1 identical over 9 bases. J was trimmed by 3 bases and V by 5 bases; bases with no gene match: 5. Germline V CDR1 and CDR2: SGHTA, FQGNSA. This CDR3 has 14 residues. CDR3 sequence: CASSMDRGYYEQYF. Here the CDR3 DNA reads TGTGCCAGCAGCATGGACAGGGGTTACTACGAGCAGTACTTC.

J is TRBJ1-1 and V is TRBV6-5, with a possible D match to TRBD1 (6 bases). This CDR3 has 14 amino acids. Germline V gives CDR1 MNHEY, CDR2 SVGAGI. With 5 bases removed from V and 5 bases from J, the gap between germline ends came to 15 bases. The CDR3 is CASSVHREETEAFF. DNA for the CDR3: TGTGCCAGCAGTGTACACAGGGAAGAAACTGAAGCTTTCTTT.

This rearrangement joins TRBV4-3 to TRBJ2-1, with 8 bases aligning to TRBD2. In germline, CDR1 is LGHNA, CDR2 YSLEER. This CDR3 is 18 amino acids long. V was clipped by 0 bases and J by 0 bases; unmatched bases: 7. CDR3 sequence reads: CASSQEGLAGSSYNEQFF. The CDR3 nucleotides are TGCGCCAGCAGCCAAGAAGGGTTAGCGGGGAGCTCCTACAATGAGCAGTTCTTC.

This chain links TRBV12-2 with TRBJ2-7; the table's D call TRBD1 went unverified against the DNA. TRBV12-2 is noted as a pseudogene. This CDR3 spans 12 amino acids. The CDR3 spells CASLGQGYEQYF. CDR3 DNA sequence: TGTGCAAGTCTCGGACAGGGGTACGAGCAGTACTTC.

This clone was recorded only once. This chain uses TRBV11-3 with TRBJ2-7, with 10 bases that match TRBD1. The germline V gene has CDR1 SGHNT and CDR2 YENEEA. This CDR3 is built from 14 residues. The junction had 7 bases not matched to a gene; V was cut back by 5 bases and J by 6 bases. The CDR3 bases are TGTGCCAGCAGCCGACCGGGACAGGGGTCCGAGCAGTACTTC. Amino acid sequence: CASSRPGQGSEQYF.

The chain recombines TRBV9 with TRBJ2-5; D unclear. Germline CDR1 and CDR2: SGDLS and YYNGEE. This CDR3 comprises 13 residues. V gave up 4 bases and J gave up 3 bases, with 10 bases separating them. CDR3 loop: CASSPGLEETQYF. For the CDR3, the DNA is TGTGCCAGCAGCCCTGGGCTGGAAGAGACCCAGTACTTC.

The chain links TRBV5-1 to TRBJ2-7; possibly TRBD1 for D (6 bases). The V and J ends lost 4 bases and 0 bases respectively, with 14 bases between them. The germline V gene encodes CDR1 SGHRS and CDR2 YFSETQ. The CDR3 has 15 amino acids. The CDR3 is CASSAIQGFSYEQYF. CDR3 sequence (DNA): TGCGCCAGCAGCGCTATACAGGGATTCTCCTACGAGCAGTACTTC.

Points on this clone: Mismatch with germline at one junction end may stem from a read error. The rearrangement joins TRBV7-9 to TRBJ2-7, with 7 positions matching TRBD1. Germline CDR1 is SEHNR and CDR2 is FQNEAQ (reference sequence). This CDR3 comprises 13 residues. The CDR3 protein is CSSSLGGTYEQYF. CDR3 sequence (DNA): TGTTCCAGCAGCCTAGGGGGCACCTACGAGCAGTACTTC.

This chain's CDR3 is CASSLGLSGEAFF. The CDR3 nucleotides are TGTGCCAGCAGCTTAGGGCTGTCCGGGGAAGCTTTCTTT. This chain connects TRBV7-2 to TRBJ1-1; D remains unclear. Trimming cost V 1 base and J 8 bases, with 11 bases left between them. Germline CDR1 SGHTA, CDR2 FQGNSA. The CDR3 has 13 residues.

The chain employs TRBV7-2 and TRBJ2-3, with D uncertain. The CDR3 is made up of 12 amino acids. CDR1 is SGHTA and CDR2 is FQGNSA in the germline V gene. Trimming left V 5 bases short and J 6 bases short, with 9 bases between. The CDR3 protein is CASSLIGDTQYF. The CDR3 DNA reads TGTGCCAGCAGCCTGATCGGGGATACGCAGTATTTT.

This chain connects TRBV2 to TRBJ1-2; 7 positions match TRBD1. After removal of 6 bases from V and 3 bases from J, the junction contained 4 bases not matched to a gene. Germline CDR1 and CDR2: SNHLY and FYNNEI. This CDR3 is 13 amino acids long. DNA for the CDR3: TGTGCCAGCAGCGCAGGACAGGACTATGGCTACACCTTC. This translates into CASSAGQDYGYTF.

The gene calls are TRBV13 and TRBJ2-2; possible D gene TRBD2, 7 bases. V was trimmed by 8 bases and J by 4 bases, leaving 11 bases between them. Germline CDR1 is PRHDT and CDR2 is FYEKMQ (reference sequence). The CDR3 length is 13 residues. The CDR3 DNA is TGTGCCAGCCCGGGGGGCTCCACCGGGGAGCTGTTTTTT. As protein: CASPGGSTGELFF.

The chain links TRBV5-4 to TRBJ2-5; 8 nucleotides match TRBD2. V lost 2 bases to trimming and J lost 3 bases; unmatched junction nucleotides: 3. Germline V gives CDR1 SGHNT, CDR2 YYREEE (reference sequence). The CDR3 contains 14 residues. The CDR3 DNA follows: TGTGCCAGCAGCTTCGTCGGGGGGGAAGAGACCCAGTACTTC. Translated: CASSFVGGEETQYF.

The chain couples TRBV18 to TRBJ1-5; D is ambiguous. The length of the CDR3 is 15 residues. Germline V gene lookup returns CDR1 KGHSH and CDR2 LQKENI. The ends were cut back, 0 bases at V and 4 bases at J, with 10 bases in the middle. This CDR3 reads CASSPPGIGNQPQHF. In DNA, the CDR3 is TGTGCCAGCTCACCACCCGGGATTGGAAATCAGCCCCAGCATTTT.

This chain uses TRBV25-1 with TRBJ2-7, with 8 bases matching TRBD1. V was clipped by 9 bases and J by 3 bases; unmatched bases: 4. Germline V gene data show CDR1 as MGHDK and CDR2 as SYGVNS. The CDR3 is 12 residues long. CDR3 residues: CASGTGYYEQYF. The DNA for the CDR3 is TGTGCCAGTGGGACAGGTTACTACGAGCAGTACTTC.

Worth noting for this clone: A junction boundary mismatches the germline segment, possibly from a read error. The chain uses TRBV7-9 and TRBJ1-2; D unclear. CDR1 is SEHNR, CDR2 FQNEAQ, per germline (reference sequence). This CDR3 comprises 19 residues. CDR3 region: CSSSLRELDAAEQTHGYTF. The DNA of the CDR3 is TGTTCCAGCAGCTTACGAGAGCTAGATGCAGCAGAACAAACCCATGGCTACACCTTC.

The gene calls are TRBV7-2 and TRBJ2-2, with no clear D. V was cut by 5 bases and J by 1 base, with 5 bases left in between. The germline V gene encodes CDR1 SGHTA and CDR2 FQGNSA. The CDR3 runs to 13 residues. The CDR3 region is CASSPGNTGELFF. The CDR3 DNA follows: TGTGCCAGCAGCCCGGGGAACACCGGGGAGCTGTTTTTT.

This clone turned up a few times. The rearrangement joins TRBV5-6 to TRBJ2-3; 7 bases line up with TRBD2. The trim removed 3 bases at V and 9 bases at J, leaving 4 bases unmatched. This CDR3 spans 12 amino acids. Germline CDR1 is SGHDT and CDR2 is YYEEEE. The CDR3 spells CASSSRGRTQYF. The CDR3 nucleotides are TGTGCCAGCAGCTCGCGGGGGAGGACGCAGTATTTT.

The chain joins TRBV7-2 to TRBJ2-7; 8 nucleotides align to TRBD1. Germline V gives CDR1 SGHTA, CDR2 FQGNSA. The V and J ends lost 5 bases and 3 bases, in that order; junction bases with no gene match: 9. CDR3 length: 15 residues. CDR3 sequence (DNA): TGTGCCAGCAGCAAATACGGGACAGGCTTCTACGAGCAGTACTTC. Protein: CASSKYGTGFYEQYF.